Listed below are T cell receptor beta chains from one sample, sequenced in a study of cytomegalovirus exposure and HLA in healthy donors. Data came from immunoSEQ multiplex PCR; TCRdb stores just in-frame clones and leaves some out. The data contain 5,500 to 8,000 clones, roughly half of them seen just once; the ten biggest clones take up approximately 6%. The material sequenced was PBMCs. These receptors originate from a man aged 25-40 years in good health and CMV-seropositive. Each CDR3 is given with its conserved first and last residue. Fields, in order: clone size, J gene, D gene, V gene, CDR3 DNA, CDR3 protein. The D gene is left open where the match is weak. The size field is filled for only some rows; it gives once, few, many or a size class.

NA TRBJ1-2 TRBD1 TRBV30 TGTGCCTGGAGTCCAGGGGGGTATGGCTACACCTTC CAWSPGGYGYTF
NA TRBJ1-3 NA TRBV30 TGTGCCTGGAGGACCCCCTTGGGTACAGGGCCCTACTCTGGAAACACCATATATTTT CAWRTPLGTGPYSGNTIYF
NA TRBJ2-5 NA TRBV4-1 TGCGCCAGCAGCCAAGAGGGACAAAGTCAAGAGACCCAGTACTTC CASSQEGQSQETQYF
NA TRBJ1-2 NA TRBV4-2 TGTGCCAGCAGCCAATCCCGGGTGACCTATGCTGCCTACACCTTC CASSQSRVTYAAYTF
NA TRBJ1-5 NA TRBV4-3 TGCGCCAGCAGCCAAGATGAGCAGGGATGGCAGCCCCAGCATTTT CASSQDEQGWQPQHF
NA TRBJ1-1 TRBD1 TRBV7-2 TGTGCCAGCAGCTTACAGGGGGCTAGCACTGAAGCTTTCTTT CASSLQGASTEAFF
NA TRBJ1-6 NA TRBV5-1 TGCGCCAGCAGCTTGGAACAGAGTTCACCCCTCCACTTT CASSLEQSSPLHF
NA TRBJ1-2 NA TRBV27 TGTGCCAGCAGTTTCAGGGGAACATATGGCTACACCTTC CASSFRGTYGYTF
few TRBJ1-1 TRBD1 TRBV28 TGTGCCAGCTGGATACAGGGGTTTAACACTGAAGCTTTCTTT CASWIQGFNTEAFF
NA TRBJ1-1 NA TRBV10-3 TGTGCCATCAGTGAGTCTGACAGGAGTCTCACCACTGAAGCTTTCTTT CAISESDRSLTTEAFF